A selection of T cell receptor beta chains follows, all from one sample in a study of OX40 agonist ivuxolimab in advanced cancers. Assay used: immunoSEQ multiplex PCR; TCRdb lists only in-frame clones, some missing. The data show over 90,000 clones, with about 90% seen just once and around 0.15% held by the top ten. The input for sequencing was CD4+ or CD8+ T cells sorted from blood, taken in a trial of the OX40 agonist ivuxolimab. Source of these receptors: an adult with an advanced solid tumor such as melanoma, head and neck, liver or kidney cancer. Each CDR3 is given with its conserved first and last residue. Size is omitted from some rows. Given values are once, few, many or a class for expanded clones.

v_call	j_call	clone_size	cdr3_aa
TRBV9	TRBJ2-1	.	CASSVASGGAAYNEQFF
TRBV7-3	TRBJ2-2	.	CASSLTGLAGASGELFF
TRBV5-1	TRBJ2-3	once	CASSLGLAGVDTQYF
TRBV14	TRBJ2-3	.	CASSQDPGQGVYTQYF
TRBV6-1	TRBJ2-7	.	CASSPGDEQYF
TRBV19	TRBJ1-1	.	CASSFSPGQGVEAFF
TRBV28	TRBJ1-3	.	CASSGPLALSGNTIYF
TRBV19	TRBJ2-3	once	CASSVRRGDTQYF
TRBV6-5	TRBJ2-3	.	CASRTPASDTQYF
TRBV15	TRBJ2-7	.	CATSRGRGAISSYEQYF
TRBV6-5	TRBJ2-1	.	CASSQTGEGGEQFF
TRBV27	TRBJ2-7	few	CASSFRTGEQYF
TRBV6-1	TRBJ2-3	.	CASSAKTLAGFLSF
TRBV28	TRBJ2-3	.	CASRLAGRATDTQYF
TRBV6-1	TRBJ1-1	.	CASTSPRLRAEAFF
TRBV6-1	TRBJ1-1	.	CASSLDRVNTEAFF
TRBV5-4	TRBJ1-1	.	CASSLVPFPEAFF
TRBV28	TRBJ2-7	.	CASTLSGRAYEQYF
TRBV6-1	TRBJ1-2	.	CASSDHSGYTF
TRBV27	TRBJ2-5	.	CASSLSGFFETQYF
TRBV9	TRBJ2-7	.	CASSAGVEGSYEQYF
TRBV7-2	TRBJ2-2	.	CASSFPTYTGELFF
TRBV23-1	TRBJ1-5	.	CASSLGRVGWPQHF
TRBV2	TRBJ2-1	.	CASREGARQFF
TRBV7-2	TRBJ2-1	.	CASSSRSSGRTYNEQFF
TRBV6-5	TRBJ2-7	.	CASKTSGTYEQYF
TRBV5-1	TRBJ2-5	few	CASTPDRAQETQYF